This T cell receptor beta chain was obtained from a study of blood T cell repertoires in COVID-19. Overall study context: The samples span acute and convalescent COVID-19 from the United States, Italy and Spain.

The protocol was immunoSEQ multiplex PCR, while the TCRdb copy is restricted to in-frame clones and leaves out a portion. The sample consists of a few hundred thousand clones, 70% to 85% of them appearing once. CDR3 length equals 15 residues. Trimming cost V 5 bases and J 0 bases; bases outside gene matches: 5. The germline gives CDR1 SGHTA, CDR2 FQGNSA. The sample consisted of PBMCs or T cells enriched from blood (not recorded which). The receptor was derived from a man aged 40-49 years who had recovered from COVID-19. The V and J genes are TRBV7-2 and TRBJ1-2, with 8 bases fitting TRBD1. Here the CDR3 reads CASSEGQAANYGYTF. The CDR3 region has the DNA TGTGCCAGCAGCGAGGGACAGGCCGCTAACTATGGCTACACCTTC.